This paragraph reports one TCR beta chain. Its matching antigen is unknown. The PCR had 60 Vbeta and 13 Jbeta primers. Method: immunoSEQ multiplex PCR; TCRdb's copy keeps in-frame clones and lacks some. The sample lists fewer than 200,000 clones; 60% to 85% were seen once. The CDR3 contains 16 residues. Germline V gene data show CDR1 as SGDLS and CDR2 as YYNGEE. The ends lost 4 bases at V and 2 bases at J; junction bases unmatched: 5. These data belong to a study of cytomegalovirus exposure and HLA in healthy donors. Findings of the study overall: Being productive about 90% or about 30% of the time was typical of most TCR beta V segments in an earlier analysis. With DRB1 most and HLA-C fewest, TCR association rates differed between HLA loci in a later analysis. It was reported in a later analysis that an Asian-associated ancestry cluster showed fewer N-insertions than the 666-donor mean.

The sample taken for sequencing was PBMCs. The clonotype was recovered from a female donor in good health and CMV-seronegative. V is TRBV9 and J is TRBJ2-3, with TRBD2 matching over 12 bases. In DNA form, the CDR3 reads TGTGCCAGCAGCCCCCTAGCGGGGGGGTCCACAGATACGCAGTATTTT. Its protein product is CASSPLAGGSTDTQYF.